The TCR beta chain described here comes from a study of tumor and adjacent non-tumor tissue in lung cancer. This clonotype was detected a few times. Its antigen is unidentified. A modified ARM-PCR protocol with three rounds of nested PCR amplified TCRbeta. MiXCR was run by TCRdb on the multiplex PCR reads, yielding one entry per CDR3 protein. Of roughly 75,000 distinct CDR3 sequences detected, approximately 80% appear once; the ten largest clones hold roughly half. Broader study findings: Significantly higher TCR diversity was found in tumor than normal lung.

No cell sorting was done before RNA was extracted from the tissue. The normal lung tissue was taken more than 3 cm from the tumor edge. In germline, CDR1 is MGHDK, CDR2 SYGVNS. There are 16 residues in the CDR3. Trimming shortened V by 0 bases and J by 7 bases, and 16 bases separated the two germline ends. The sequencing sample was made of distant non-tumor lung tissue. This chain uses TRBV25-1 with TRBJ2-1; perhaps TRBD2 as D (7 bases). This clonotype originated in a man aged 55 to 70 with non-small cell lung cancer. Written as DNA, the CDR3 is TGTGCCAGCAGTGAATATTCGGGCAGGGGAGGGAATGAGCAGTTCTTC. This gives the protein CASSEYSGRGGNEQFF. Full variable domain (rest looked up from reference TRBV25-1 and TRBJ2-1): EADIYQTPRYLVIGTGKKITLECSQTMGHDKMYWYQQDPGMELHLIHYSYGVNSTEKGDLSSESTVSRIRTEHFPLTLESARPSHTSQYLCASSEYSGRGGNEQFFGPGTRLTVL.